This TCR beta chain appears in the sequencing data of a study of CD8+ T cells in alopecia areata. Study overall: Those patients who were treated received oral tofacitinib, which was given at 5 to 10 mg twice daily for moderate-to-severe alopecia areata.

Points from the study as a whole: The study also sequences resident alphabeta T cells of normal skin in scalp samples.

It was cDNA, reverse transcribed from extracted RNA, that served as the sequencing template. Sequenced by immunoSEQ multiplex PCR; TCRdb stores in-frame clones only, minus some. The sample records under 250,000 clones, 66% being singletons. To note about this clone: Antigen specificity is unknown.

Described treatment: oral pan-JAK inhibitor, 5-10 mg twice daily. Collection of lesional scalp punch biopsies and peripheral blood was performed in alopecia areata patients. The source is a human donor with alopecia areata. The sequencing used CD4+ T cells sorted from blood, collected at approximately week 44, from a patient treated with tofacitinib.

Here the CDR3 reads CASQPGPNTGELFF. The CDR3 nucleotides read TGTGCCAGCCAGCCGGGACCTAACACCGGGGAGCTGTTTTTT. This chain uses TRBV2 with TRBJ2-2, with D perhaps TRBD1 or TRBD2 (5 bases each). The CDR3 length is 14 residues. Germline-derived CDR1 and CDR2 are SNHLY and FYNNEI. Deletions cut 8 bases from V and 2 bases from J, with 12 bases between.